The 3 T cell receptor beta chains listed next were all sequenced from one sample in a study of T-cell reconstitution after alpha-beta-depleted transplantation in children (dated by TCRdb to the mid-2010s). Sample treatment or condition, as interpreted from the label and publication: allogeneic hematopoietic cell transplantation with graft depleted of TCRalphabeta T cells and CD19 B cells. Libraries were constructed by PCR. For sequencing, an Illumina HiSeq 2500 was employed. TCR libraries were prepared with molecular barcoding, using unique molecular identifiers to normalize TCRbeta repertoire quantification. The public reads were run again by TCRdb, first through fastp at Q25 and then through MiXCR, and only productive beta chains were kept. Each CDR3 protein gets just one entry, which takes the most common genes and DNA from the rows behind it. The sample table holds fewer than 700,000 distinct CDR3 sequences, of which under 15% were seen once. Together, the top ten hold approximately 2.1% of the sample.

The sample here was PBMCs, mostly from graft donor cells, taken 360 days after TCRalphabeta/CD19-depleted stem cell transplant. All receptors derive from a male patient between 5 and 17 years old who had a stem cell transplant for acute myeloid leukemia, so the T cells may come from the graft donor.

In this sample, this clonotype turned up many times. This chain connects TRBV29-1 to TRBJ2-3; no clear D. The CDR3 runs to 13 residues. Trimming took off 5 bases at V and 8 bases at J, with 17 bases between the two ends. Germline V gene data show CDR1 as SQVTM and CDR2 as ANQGSEA. CDR3 nucleotides: TGCAGCGTTAGGACCGTGTCTGTTGGTACGCAGTATTTT. Its protein is CSVRTVSVGTQYF.

This clonotype was counted a few times. V and J are TRBV11-1 and TRBJ2-7; 13 bases match TRBD2. J lost 6 bases, V lost 8 bases, and 10 bases had no gene match. The length of the CDR3 is 15 residues. The germline V gene has CDR1 SGHAT and CDR2 FQDESV (reference sequence). Here the CDR3 DNA reads TGTGCCAGCTCCCTCGAGGGACTAGCGGGATCCGAGCAGTACTTC. Translation gives CASSLEGLAGSEQYF.

CDR3 sequence: CASRQVGQFYEQYF. CDR3 bases: TGTGCCAGCAGGCAGGTCGGGCAGTTCTACGAGCAGTACTTC. The chain uses TRBV7-2 and TRBJ2-7, with D unresolved. Germline CDR1 SGHTA, CDR2 FQGNSA. The CDR3 consists of 14 residues. Between the trimmed V and J ends, which lost 6 bases and 3 bases, there was a span of 15 bases. The entire variable domain, with the rest obtained from reference TRBV7-2 and TRBJ2-7, is as follows: GAGVSQSPSNKVTEKGKDVELRCDPISGHTALYWYRQSLGQGLEFLIYFQGNSAPDKSGLPSDRFSAERTGGSVSTLTIQRTQQEDSAVYLCASRQVGQFYEQYFGPGTRLTVT.